One and the same sample provided the 16 T cell receptor beta chains below, sequenced in a study of T cell changes during pregnancy in multiple sclerosis. The table came from immunoSEQ multiplex PCR; TCRdb's copy has only in-frame clones and leaves some out. The sample yields around 80,000 clones, approximately 95% seen once. The sample consisted of peripheral blood, taken in the second trimester of pregnancy. The receptors originated from a female donor in good health, enrolled as a control in a pregnancy study.

The genes are TRBV6-1 and TRBJ2-5; TRBD2 agrees at 7 bases. The CDR3 has 14 residues. The junction had 4 bases not matched to a gene; V was cut back by 4 bases and J by 2 bases. Germline values: CDR1 MNHNS, CDR2 SASEGT. CDR3 residues: CASSAASGQETQYF. The CDR3 coding sequence is TGTGCCAGCAGTGCAGCTAGCGGTCAAGAGACCCAGTACTTC.

The chain couples TRBV28 to TRBJ1-4; D perhaps matches TRBD1 (6 bases). V lost 6 bases and J 3 bases, leaving 14 bases between the germline ends. Germline V gives CDR1 MDHEN, CDR2 SYDVKM. The CDR3 runs to 15 residues. CDR3 region: CASRKNRDPNEKLFF. CDR3 bases: TGTGCCAGCAGAAAAAACAGGGACCCTAATGAAAAACTGTTTTTT.

The V and J genes are TRBV10-1 and TRBJ1-4, with TRBD1 identical over 7 bases. The CDR3 is 17 amino acids. With 2 bases clipped from V and 7 bases from J, the junction kept 13 bases outside the gene matches. Looked up from germline, CDR1 is WNHNN and CDR2 is SYGVQD (reference sequence). CDR3 DNA sequence: TGCGCCAGCAGTGAGCCCCGCACTGACAGGGTGAGTGAAAAACTGTTTTTT. Translating gives CASSEPRTDRVSEKLFF.

V is TRBV28 and J is TRBJ1-4, with TRBD1 identical over 7 bases. Trimming cost V 9 bases and J 5 bases; bases outside gene matches: 6. This CDR3 region has 13 residues. Germline V lookup: CDR1 MDHEN, CDR2 SYDVKM. CDR3 DNA sequence: TGTGCCAGTTTGGACAGGATGAATGAAAAACTGTTTTTT. This gives the protein CASLDRMNEKLFF.

This chain links TRBV18 with TRBJ2-1, with TRBD1 matching 9 bases. This CDR3 has 13 residues. After removal of 3 bases from V and 12 bases from J, the junction contained 6 bases not matched to a gene. Germline lookup yields CDR1 KGHSH and CDR2 LQKENI. The CDR3 reads CASSPLDRGGQFF. CDR3 sequence (DNA): TGTGCCAGCTCACCCCTGGACAGGGGCGGGCAGTTCTTC.

Worth noting for this clone: The junction does not match germline at one end; this may be a read error. V and J are TRBV4-1 and TRBJ1-1; D gene ambiguous. CDR1 MGHRA and CDR2 YSYEKL come from the germline V gene. CDR3 length: 13 residues. CDR3 amino acids: CASSVNGNAEAFF. The CDR3 region has the DNA TGCGCCAGCAGCGTAAACGGGAACGCTGAAGCTTTCTTT.

The CDR3 bases are TGTGCCAGCAGTTTAGGGACTCATTATGGGTCGAACACTGAAGCTTTCTTT. This encodes CASSLGTHYGSNTEAFF. The rearrangement links TRBV28 to TRBJ1-1; TRBD1 might be the D (5 bases). V was pared by 2 bases and J by 1 base, with 17 bases between. The germline V gene encodes CDR1 MDHEN and CDR2 SYDVKM. The CDR3 contains 17 residues.

As for this clone: In the same sample, other DNA sequences code for this CDR3. The chain recombines TRBV5-1 with TRBJ2-1, with 11 bases matching TRBD2. J gave up 5 bases and V 4 bases, and 5 bases lay outside the gene matches. The CDR3 totals 15 residues. Germline V gene sequence: CDR1 SGHRS, CDR2 YFSETQ. CDR3 in amino acids: CASSLGLAGNNEQFF. Written as DNA, the CDR3 is TGCGCCAGCAGCCTTGGACTAGCGGGTAACAATGAGCAGTTCTTC.

The gene calls are TRBV6-5 and TRBJ1-1, with TRBD1 matching 7 bases. Germline-derived CDR1 and CDR2 are MNHEY and SVGAGI. Trimming at V came to 7 bases and at J to 4 bases, leaving 6 bases not matched to a gene. The length of the CDR3 is 13 residues. The CDR3, as DNA: TGTGCCAGCACCCTGACAGGGAGCACTGAAGCTTTCTTT. It is translated as CASTLTGSTEAFF.

This sequence joins TRBV5-1 and TRBJ2-7; 8 positions agree with TRBD2. CDR1 and CDR2 from the germline V gene are SGHRS and YFSETQ. V lost 0 bases, J lost 2 bases, and 4 bases stayed unmatched. CDR3 size: 15 residues. CDR3 amino acids: CASSLASGRTYEQYF. The DNA of the CDR3 is TGCGCCAGCAGCTTGGCCAGCGGGAGAACCTACGAGCAGTACTTC.

This chain connects TRBV7-8 to TRBJ2-1, with D uncertain. This CDR3 region has 16 residues. V dropped 7 bases and J dropped 0 bases, with 16 bases sitting between them. Germline assignment: CDR1 SGHVS and CDR2 FQNEAQ. Here the CDR3 reads CASTPKRLSSYNEQFF. The CDR3 DNA reads TGTGCCAGCACCCCTAAACGTTTGAGCTCCTACAATGAGCAGTTCTTC.

The CDR3 is CASSGFSNQPQHF. The CDR3 DNA is TGTGCCAGCTCGGGATTTAGCAATCAGCCCCAGCATTTT. The chain recombines TRBV7-2 with TRBJ1-5; unclear D gene. This CDR3 contains 13 residues. Trimming left V 8 bases short and J 0 bases short, with 8 bases between. Per the germline V gene, CDR1 is SGHTA and CDR2 is FQGNSA.

The chain uses TRBV12-5 and TRBJ2-2; perhaps TRBD1 as D (6 bases). The length of the CDR3 is 15 residues. Germline-derived CDR1 and CDR2 are LGHNT and FRNRAP. Trimming cost V 5 bases and J 1 base, with 11 bases left between them. The CDR3 protein is CASGPGQKNTGELFF. As DNA, the CDR3 is TGTGCTAGTGGTCCTGGACAGAAGAACACCGGGGAGCTGTTTTTT.

This chain links TRBV18 with TRBJ2-2, with D hard to call. V lost 3 bases, J lost 4 bases, and 6 bases lay in between. Looked up from germline, CDR1 is KGHSH and CDR2 is LQKENI. The CDR3 is 13 amino acids. CDR3 nucleotides: TGTGCCAGCTCACCGTACGGCACCGGGGAGCTGTTTTTT. This gives the protein CASSPYGTGELFF. The full variable domain, completed using reference TRBV18 and TRBJ2-2, is NAGVMQNPRHLVRRRGQEARLRCSPMKGHSHVYWYRQLPEEGLKFMVYLQKENIIDESGMPKERFSAEFPKEGPSILRIQQVVRGDSAAYFCASSPYGTGELFFGEGSRLTVL.

V and J are TRBV27 and TRBJ2-3, with TRBD2 matching over 7 bases. The V gene end was trimmed by 4 bases and the J gene end by 6 bases; junction bases not matched to a gene: 7. This CDR3 comprises 14 residues. Germline V CDR1 and CDR2: MNHEY, SMNVEV (reference sequence). The CDR3 DNA reads as TGTGCCAGCAGTTATCGGACCGGGGGGGATACGCAGTATTTT. The encoded protein is CASSYRTGGDTQYF.

The sample holds one count of this clone. The V call is TRBV19, the J call TRBJ1-1; perhaps TRBD1 as D (5 bases). The CDR3 has 14 residues. Germline values: CDR1 LNHDA, CDR2 SQIVND (reference sequence). V lost 0 bases and J lost 4, with 9 bases in between. The CDR3 sequence: CASSIDPGSTEAFF. In nucleotides, the CDR3 is TGTGCCAGTAGTATAGATCCAGGGTCCACTGAAGCTTTCTTT.